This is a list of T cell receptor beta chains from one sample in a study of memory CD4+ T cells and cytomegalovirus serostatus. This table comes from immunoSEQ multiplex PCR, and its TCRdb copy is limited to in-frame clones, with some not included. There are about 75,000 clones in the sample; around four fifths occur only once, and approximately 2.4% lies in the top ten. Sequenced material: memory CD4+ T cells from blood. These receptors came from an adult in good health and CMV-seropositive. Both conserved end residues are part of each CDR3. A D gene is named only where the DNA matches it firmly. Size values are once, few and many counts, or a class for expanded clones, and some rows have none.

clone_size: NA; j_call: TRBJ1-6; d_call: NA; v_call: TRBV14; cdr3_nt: TGTGCCAGCAGCCAAGGACGAGAGAATTCACCCCTCCACTTT; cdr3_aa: CASSQGRENSPLHF
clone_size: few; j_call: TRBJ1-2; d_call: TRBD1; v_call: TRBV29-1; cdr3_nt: TGCAGCGCCTCGGACAGGAGTAACTATGGCTACACCTTC; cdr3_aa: CSASDRSNYGYTF
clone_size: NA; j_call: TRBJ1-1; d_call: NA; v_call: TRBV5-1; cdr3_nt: TGCGCCAGCAGCTTTGACGACCTGAACACTGAAGCTTTCTTT; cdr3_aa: CASSFDDLNTEAFF
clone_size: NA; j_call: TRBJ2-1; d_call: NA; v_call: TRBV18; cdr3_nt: TGTGCCAGCTCACCCCGCCCTGCCCGGGGCAATGAGCAGTTCTTC; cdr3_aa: CASSPRPARGNEQFF
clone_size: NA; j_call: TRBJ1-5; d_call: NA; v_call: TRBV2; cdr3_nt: TGTGCCAGCAGTGAGGGCCGGAGCCCCTATCAGCCCCAGCATTTT; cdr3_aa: CASSEGRSPYQPQHF
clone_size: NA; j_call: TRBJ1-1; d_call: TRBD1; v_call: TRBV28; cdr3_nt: TGTGCCAGCAGTTTAGGTGGGACAGGGAGAACTTTCTTT; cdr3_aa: CASSLGGTGRTFF
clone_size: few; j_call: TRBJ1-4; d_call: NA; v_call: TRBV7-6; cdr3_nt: TGTGCCAGCAGCGAGGACAACTTCGGTGAAAAACTGTTTTTT; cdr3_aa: CASSEDNFGEKLFF
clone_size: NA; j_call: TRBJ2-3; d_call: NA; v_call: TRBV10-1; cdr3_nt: TGCGCCAGCAGTGATGGCCGTACAGATACGCAGTATTTT; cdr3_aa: CASSDGRTDTQYF
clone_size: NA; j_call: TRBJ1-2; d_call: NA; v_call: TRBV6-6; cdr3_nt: TGTGCCAGCAGCCGGAACAGGGAAAGGGGTATGGGGGACACCTTC; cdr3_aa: CASSRNRERGMGDTF
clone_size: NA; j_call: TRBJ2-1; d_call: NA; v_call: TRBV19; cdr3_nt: TGTGCCAGTAGTATAGGAGGGAATGAGCAGTTCTTC; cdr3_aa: CASSIGGNEQFF
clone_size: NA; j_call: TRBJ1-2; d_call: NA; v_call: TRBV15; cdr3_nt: TGTGCCACCAGCATTGGACGGGTCTATGGCTACACCTTC; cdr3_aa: CATSIGRVYGYTF
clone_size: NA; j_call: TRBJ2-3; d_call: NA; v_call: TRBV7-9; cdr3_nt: TGTGCCAGCAGCCGATGGGACACAGATACGCAGTATTTT; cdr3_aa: CASSRWDTDTQYF
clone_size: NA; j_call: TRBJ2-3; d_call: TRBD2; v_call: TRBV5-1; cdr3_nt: TGCGCCAGTCAGGGTGACGGGGGGAGTACAGATACGCAGTATTTT; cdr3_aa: CASQGDGGSTDTQYF
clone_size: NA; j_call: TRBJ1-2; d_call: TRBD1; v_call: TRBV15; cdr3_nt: TGTGCCACCAGCAGAGGAACAGGGGGCTATGGCTACACCTTC; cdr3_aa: CATSRGTGGYGYTF
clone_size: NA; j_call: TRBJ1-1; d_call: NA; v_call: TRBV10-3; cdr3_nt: TGTGCCATCAGTCCACCCAGGCGGGCCGGCTTGAACACTGAAGCTTTCTTT; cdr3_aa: CAISPPRRAGLNTEAFF
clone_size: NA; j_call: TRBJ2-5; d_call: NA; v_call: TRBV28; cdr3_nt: TGTGCCAGCAGTTTTTCGAGGGCTGAGACCCAGTACTTC; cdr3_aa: CASSFSRAETQYF
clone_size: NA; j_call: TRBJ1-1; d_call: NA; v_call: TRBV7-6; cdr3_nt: TGTGCCAGCAGCGTACAGACCAACACTGAAGCTTTCTTT; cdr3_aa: CASSVQTNTEAFF
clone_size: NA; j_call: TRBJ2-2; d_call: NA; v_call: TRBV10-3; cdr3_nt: TGTGCCATCAGTGAGTACGGAAACGCCGGGGAGCTGTTTTTT; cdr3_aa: CAISEYGNAGELFF
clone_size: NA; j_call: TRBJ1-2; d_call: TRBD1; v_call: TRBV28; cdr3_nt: TGTGCCAGCACCCCTGGCCGGGACAGGGGTAGCTACACCTTC; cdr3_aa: CASTPGRDRGSYTF
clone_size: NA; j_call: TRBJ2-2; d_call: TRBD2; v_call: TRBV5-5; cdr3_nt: TGTGCCAGCAGCTCCTGGACTAGCGGGGGTACCGGGGAGCTGTTTTTT; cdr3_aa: CASSSWTSGGTGELFF
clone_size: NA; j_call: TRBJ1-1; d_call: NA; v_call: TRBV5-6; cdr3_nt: TGTGCCAGCAGCTTGGCTATAACAGGGCTGGAGGCTTTCTTT; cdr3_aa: CASSLAITGLEAFF
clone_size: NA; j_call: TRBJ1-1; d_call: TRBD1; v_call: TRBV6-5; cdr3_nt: TGTGCCAGCAGTTTCGGACAGGGGGCGCTGGGGACTGAAGCTTTCTTT; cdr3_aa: CASSFGQGALGTEAFF
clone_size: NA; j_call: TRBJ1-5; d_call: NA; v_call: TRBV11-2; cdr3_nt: TGTGCCAGCAGCTTAGATATGGGGGAACAGCCCCAGCATTTT; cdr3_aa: CASSLDMGEQPQHF
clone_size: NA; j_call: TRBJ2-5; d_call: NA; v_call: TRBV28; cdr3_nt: TGTGCCAGCAGTCCCTTACCACCCCCAGATGCAGCAGAGACCCAGTACTTC; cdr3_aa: CASSPLPPPDAAETQYF
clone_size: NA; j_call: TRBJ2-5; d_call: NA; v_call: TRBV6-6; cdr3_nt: TGTGCCAGCAGTTACTCCGAGTACCAAGAGACCCAGTACTTC; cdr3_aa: CASSYSEYQETQYF
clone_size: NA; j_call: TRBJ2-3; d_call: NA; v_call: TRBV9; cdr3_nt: TGTGCCAGCAGCGCCACCCCGGGCCTCACAGATACGCAGTATTTT; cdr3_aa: CASSATPGLTDTQYF
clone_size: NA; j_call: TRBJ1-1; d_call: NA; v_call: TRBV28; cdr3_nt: TGTGCCAGCAGTTTAAGGGGATGGGGCTCTGAGGGGACTGAAGCTTTCTTT; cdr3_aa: CASSLRGWGSEGTEAFF
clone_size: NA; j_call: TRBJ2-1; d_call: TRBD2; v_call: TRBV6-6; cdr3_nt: TGTGCCAGCAGGACGCCTCGGGAGGGGGGGTACAATGAGCAGTTCTTC; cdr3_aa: CASRTPREGGYNEQFF
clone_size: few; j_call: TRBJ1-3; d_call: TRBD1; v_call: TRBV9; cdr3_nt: TGTGCCAGCAGCGTAGTCCCGACAGGGCCTGGAAACACCATATATTTT; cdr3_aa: CASSVVPTGPGNTIYF
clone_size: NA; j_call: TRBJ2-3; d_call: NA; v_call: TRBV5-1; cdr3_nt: TGCGCCAGCAGCTTTAGCTCTATAGGGGGGACAGATACGCAGTATTTT; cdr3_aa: CASSFSSIGGTDTQYF
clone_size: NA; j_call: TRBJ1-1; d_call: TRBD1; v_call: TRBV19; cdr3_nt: TGTGCCAGTAGTATGGGACAGGGGGCCTACACTGAAGCTTTCTTT; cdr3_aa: CASSMGQGAYTEAFF
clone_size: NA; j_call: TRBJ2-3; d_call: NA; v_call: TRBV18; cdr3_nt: TGTGCCAGCTCCCCCTTTGGAGCGGGCGACACAGATACGCAGTATTTT; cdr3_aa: CASSPFGAGDTDTQYF
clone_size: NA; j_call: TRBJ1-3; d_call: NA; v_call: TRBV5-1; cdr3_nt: TGCGCCAGCAGCGTTACTCCGGGACTCGGATCTGGAAACACCATATATTTT; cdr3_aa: CASSVTPGLGSGNTIYF
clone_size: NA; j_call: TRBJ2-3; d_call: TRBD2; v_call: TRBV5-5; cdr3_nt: TGTGCCAGCAGCTTAGCGGGGGGGCGTATCCCTACGCAGTATTTT; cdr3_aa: CASSLAGGRIPTQYF
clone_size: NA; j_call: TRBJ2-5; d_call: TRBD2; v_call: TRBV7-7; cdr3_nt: TGTGCCAGCAGCCCTACGGTGGTAGCGGGAGTATCGGCAGAGACCCAGTACTTC; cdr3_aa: CASSPTVVAGVSAETQYF
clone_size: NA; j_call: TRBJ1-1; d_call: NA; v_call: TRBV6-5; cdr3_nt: TGTGCCAGCAGGGGTAATAGGAACACTGAAGCTTTCTTT; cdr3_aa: CASRGNRNTEAFF
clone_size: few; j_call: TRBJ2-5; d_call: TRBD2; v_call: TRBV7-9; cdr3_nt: TGTGCCAGCAGCTTAGGGTCAGCGGGAGGAGCAGAGACCCAGTACTTC; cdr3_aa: CASSLGSAGGAETQYF
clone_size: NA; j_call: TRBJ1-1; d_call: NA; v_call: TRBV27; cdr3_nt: TGTGCCAGCAGCCAACAGGGGAACACTGAAGCTTTCTTT; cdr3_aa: CASSQQGNTEAFF
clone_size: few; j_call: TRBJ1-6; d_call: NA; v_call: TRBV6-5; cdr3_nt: TGTGCCAGCAGTTACTTCCGCCCAGGCGATAATTCACCCCTCCACTTT; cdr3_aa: CASSYFRPGDNSPLHF
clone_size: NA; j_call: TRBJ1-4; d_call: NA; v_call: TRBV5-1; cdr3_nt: TGCGCCAGCAGCTTGGAAATGGGGGAAAGAAAACTGTTTTTT; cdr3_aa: CASSLEMGERKLFF
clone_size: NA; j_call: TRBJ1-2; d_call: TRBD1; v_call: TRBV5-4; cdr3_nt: TGTGCCAGCAGCCCGAAGGACAGGGGGCTGGTCGGCTACACCTTC; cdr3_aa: CASSPKDRGLVGYTF
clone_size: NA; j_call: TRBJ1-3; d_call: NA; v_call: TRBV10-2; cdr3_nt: TGCGCCAGCAGCGAAGCCAGACTGGCCTCTGGAAACACCATATATTTT; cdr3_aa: CASSEARLASGNTIYF
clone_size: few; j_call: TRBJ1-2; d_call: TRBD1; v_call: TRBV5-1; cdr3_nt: TGCGCCAGCAGCTTGGACAGGGGGGCGAGTGGCTACACCTTC; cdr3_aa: CASSLDRGASGYTF
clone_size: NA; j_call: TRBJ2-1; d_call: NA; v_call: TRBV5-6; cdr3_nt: TGTGCCAGCAGCTCTTTATCCTTCATCGATGAGCAGTTCTTC; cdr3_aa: CASSSLSFIDEQFF
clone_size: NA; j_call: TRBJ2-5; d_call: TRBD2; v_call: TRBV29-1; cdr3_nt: TGCAGCGTTGCTCAAGCGGGGGGACTCGGTGAGACCCAGTACTTC; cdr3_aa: CSVAQAGGLGETQYF
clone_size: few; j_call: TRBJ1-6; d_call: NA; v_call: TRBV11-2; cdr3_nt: TGTGCCAGCACCCTCCTGGGGACCGATGGTTCACCCCTCCACTTT; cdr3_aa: CASTLLGTDGSPLHF
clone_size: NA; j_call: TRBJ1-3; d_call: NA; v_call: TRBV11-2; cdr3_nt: TGTGCCAGCAGCTTGGCATCTGGAAACACCATATATTTT; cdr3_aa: CASSLASGNTIYF